This T cell receptor beta chain was profiled in a study of breast tumors, draining lymph nodes, adjacent tissues. One entry per CDR3 protein, called by TCRdb with MiXCR from the multiplex PCR reads. The sample holds approximately 23,000 distinct CDR3 sequences, roughly three quarters seen once. By frequency in the sample, this clonotype is medium-sized. Its antigen is unknown. The study, taken as a whole, reports: Data fit most tumor T cells coming from lymph node, expanding in tumor. Luminal-like breast cancer showed significantly greater tumor-nontumor repertoire similarity than basal-like breast cancer did. Tumors had less TCR diversity than lymph nodes, more than nontumor tissue. That most tumor T cells come from lymph nodes remained unproven.

Sequencing used tumor-adjacent breast tissue. This receptor was obtained from a female donor with breast cancer. Some clones in this sample may be carry-over from other donors' samples.

The CDR3 DNA reads TGTGCCACCAGCGCTCGACAGGGGCGGTTGGGCTACACCTTC. Encoded protein: CATSARQGRLGYTF. The gene calls are TRBV15 and TRBJ1-2; 8 bases map to TRBD1. V lost 5 bases to trimming and J lost 8 bases; unmatched junction nucleotides: 10. The CDR3 totals 14 residues. Looked up from germline, CDR1 is LNHNV and CDR2 is YYDKDF (reference sequence).